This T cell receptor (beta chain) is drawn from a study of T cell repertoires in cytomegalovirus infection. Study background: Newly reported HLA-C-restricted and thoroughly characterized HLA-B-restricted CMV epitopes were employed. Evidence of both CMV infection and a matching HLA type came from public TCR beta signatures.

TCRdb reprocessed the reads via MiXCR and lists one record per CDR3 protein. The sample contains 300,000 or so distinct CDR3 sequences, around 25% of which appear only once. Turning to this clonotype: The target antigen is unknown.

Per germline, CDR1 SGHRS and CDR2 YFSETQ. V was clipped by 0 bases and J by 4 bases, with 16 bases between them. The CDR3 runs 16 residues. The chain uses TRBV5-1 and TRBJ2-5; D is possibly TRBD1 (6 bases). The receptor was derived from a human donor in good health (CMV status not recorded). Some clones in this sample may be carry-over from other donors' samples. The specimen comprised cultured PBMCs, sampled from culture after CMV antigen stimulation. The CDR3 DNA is TGCGCCAGCAGCTTGGGGGGGCTCTCCGGGACAGAGACCCAGTACTTC. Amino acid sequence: CASSLGGLSGTETQYF.